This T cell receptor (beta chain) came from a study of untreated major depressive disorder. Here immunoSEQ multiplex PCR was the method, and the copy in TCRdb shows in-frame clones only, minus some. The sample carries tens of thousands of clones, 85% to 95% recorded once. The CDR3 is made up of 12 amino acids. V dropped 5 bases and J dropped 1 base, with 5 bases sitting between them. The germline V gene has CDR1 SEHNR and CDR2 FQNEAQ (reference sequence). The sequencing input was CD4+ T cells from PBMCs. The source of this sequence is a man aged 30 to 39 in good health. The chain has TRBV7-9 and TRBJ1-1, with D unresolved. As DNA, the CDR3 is TGTGCCAGCAGCCGACGGAACACTGAAGCTTTCTTT. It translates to CASSRRNTEAFF. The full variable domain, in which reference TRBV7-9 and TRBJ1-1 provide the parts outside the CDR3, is DTGVSQNPRHKITKRGQNVTFRCDPISEHNRLYWYRQTLGQGPEFLTYFQNEAQLEKSRLLSDRFSAERPKGSFSTLEIQRTEQGDSAMYLCASSRRNTEAFFGQGTRLTVV.